This T cell receptor beta chain was obtained from a study of post-analysis software for immune sequencing data. This clonotype was detected a few times. Its antigen is unknown. Study outcomes and limitations: Samples from one preparation batch, clustered by F measure, grouped strongly together. Patients had higher frequencies than controls of about five TRBV segments, including TRBV5-6, TRBV5-1 and TRBV20-1. The normalized Chao1 diversity of multiple sclerosis patients was significantly lower than that of controls.

Researchers reported that TCR beta cDNA libraries carried unique molecular identifiers. MiXCR was run by TCRdb on the PCR reads, yielding one entry per CDR3 protein. The sample lists 250,000 to 300,000 distinct CDR3 sequences, 30% to 45% occurring once. V lost 0 bases to trimming and J lost 1 base, with 5 bases between them. CDR1 is KGHDR and CDR2 is SFDVKD in the germline V gene. CDR3 length: 14 residues. The TCR was taken from a girl aged 5 to 17 with multiple sclerosis. The gene calls are TRBV24-1 and TRBJ1-2, with D hard to call. Material: blood. Here the CDR3 DNA reads TGTGCCACCAGTGATTTGAAGGATAACTATGGCTACACCTTC. This codes for CATSDLKDNYGYTF.